The sequence of this TCR beta chain was determined in a study of T cell changes during pregnancy in multiple sclerosis. The germline V and J ends were trimmed by 3 bases and 9 bases, with 6 bases remaining between them. Germline V gene data show CDR1 as MNHEY and CDR2 as SMNVEV (reference sequence). The CDR3 sequence is 11 residues long. Clones were read by immunoSEQ multiplex PCR, and TCRdb kept only the in-frame ones, dropping some. In the table there are 15,000 to 20,000 clones, 88% of which are singletons. This receptor was obtained from a female donor in good health, enrolled as a control in a pregnancy study. The chain couples TRBV27 to TRBJ2-1; D gene uncertain. The source was CD4+ T cells from peripheral blood mononuclear cells, collected in the first trimester of pregnancy. Written as DNA, the CDR3 is TGTGCCAGCAGTTTGTTCGGTGAGCAGTTCTTC. Residues: CASSLFGEQFF.